The 21 T cell receptor beta chains below were found in one sample sequenced in a study of OX40 agonist ivuxolimab in advanced cancers. The repertoire was sequenced with immunoSEQ multiplex PCR; TCRdb's copy has only in-frame clones and lacks some. This table holds roughly 92,000 clones, approximately 88% found once. This specimen consisted of CD4+ or CD8+ T cells sorted from blood, obtained in a trial of the OX40 agonist ivuxolimab. The receptors derive from an adult with an advanced solid tumor such as melanoma, head and neck, liver or kidney cancer.

V gene TRBV19 combines with J gene TRBJ1-2; maybe TRBD1 (6 bases). CDR3 length: 15 amino acids. Germline-derived CDR1 and CDR2 are LNHDA and SQIVND (reference sequence). The ends were cut back, 1 base at V and 4 bases at J, with 13 bases in the middle. As DNA, the CDR3 is TGTGCCAGTAGTATAGGGGGAACAGGGTTCTATGGCTACACCTTC. Translated, it gives CASSIGGTGFYGYTF.

Turning to this clone: Sequence at one end of the junction differs from germline and may be a read error. This chain joins TRBV7-7 and TRBJ2-7; the D gene is possibly TRBD1 (6 bases). Germline V gene data show CDR1 as SSHAT and CDR2 as FNYEAQ (reference sequence). This CDR3 comprises 14 residues. CDR3 residues: CASSLSGETVEQYF. The CDR3 bases are TGTGCTAGCAGCTTATCAGGGGAGACGGTCGAGCAGTACTTC.

This clone showed up just once. The chain uses TRBV29-1 and TRBJ1-1; 11 bases are shared with TRBD1. This CDR3 is built from 16 residues. Germline CDR1 and CDR2: SQVTM and ANQGSEA. The V segment lost 5 bases and the J segment 5 bases; nucleotides outside the gene matches: 13. The CDR3 spells CSVNTLDRGRHTEAFF. The DNA of the CDR3 is TGCAGCGTTAATACCCTGGACAGGGGGCGCCATACTGAAGCTTTCTTT.

V and J are TRBV5-4 and TRBJ2-3, with D unresolved. The CDR3 has 14 amino acids. CDR1 SGHNT and CDR2 YYREEE come from the germline V gene (reference sequence). V lost 4 bases and J lost 0, with 9 bases in between. CDR3 in DNA: TGTGCCAGCAGCCCCCTCAGTAGCACAGATACGCAGTATTTT. It encodes CASSPLSSTDTQYF.

The genes are TRBV5-5 and TRBJ2-3; D may be TRBD2 (6 bases). V was trimmed by 0 bases and J by 5 bases, leaving 16 bases between them. This CDR3 has 16 amino acids. Germline V gene sequence: CDR1 SGHKS, CDR2 YYEKEE (reference sequence). In DNA form, the CDR3 reads TGTGCCAGCAGCTTGGATCCGGGGAGGTGGCAAGATACGCAGTATTTT. Its translation is CASSLDPGRWQDTQYF.

The CDR3 sequence is CASSVRAANNEKLFF. In DNA form, the CDR3 reads TGTGCCAGCAGCGTCCGAGCGGCTAATAATGAAAAACTGTTTTTT. This chain links TRBV9 with TRBJ1-4; D gene unclear. The CDR3 extends over 15 amino acids. V lost 2 bases and J lost 4, with 12 bases in between. Germline CDR1 SGDLS, CDR2 YYNGEE.

This clone was seen a few times. Different DNA sequences within this sample yield the same CDR3. The chain links TRBV7-2 to TRBJ2-5; 7 bases map to TRBD1. From germline, CDR1 is SGHTA and CDR2 FQGNSA. The junction had 5 bases not matched to a gene; V was cut back by 2 bases and J by 5 bases. The CDR3 is made up of 14 amino acids. CDR3: CASSLRTGRETQYF. CDR3 DNA: TGTGCCAGCAGCTTAAGGACAGGTCGGGAGACCCAGTACTTC.

V is TRBV19 and J is TRBJ1-4, with TRBD1 matching over 7 bases. Germline CDR1 is LNHDA and CDR2 is SQIVND (reference sequence). V lost 4 bases to trimming and J lost 7 bases; unmatched junction nucleotides: 6. CDR3 length: 14 amino acids. CDR3 residues: CASSKQGYPEKLFF. CDR3 DNA: TGTGCCAGTAGTAAACAGGGGTATCCTGAAAAACTGTTTTTT.

CDR3 sequence: CASSWGTSGVTEAFF. The CDR3 DNA is TGTGCCAGCAGCTGGGGGACATCCGGTGTGACTGAAGCTTTCTTT. This rearrangement joins TRBV28 to TRBJ1-1; D might be TRBD1 (6 bases). The CDR3 consists of 15 residues. V was clipped by 6 bases and J by 5 bases, with 19 bases between them. Per the germline V gene, CDR1 is MDHEN and CDR2 is SYDVKM.

The gene calls are TRBV28 and TRBJ2-1, with a tentative D call TRBD1 (5 bases). This CDR3 is built from 14 residues. The V end was cut by 0 bases, the J end by 4 bases, with 7 bases between. Germline V gene lookup returns CDR1 MDHEN and CDR2 SYDVKM. CDR3 sequence reads: CASSLWDNYNEQFF. The CDR3 nucleotides are TGTGCCAGCAGTTTATGGGACAATTACAATGAGCAGTTCTTC.

This clone has more than one count but fewer than ten. This chain joins TRBV7-3 and TRBJ1-6; TRBD1 might be the D (5 bases). Per the germline V gene, CDR1 is SGHTA and CDR2 is FQGTGA. This CDR3 region has 13 residues. V lost 5 bases, J lost 9 bases, and 11 bases lay in between. The CDR3 DNA is TGTGCCAGCAGCCGGGGCGGAGGTTCACCCCTCCACTTT. Its protein product is CASSRGGGSPLHF.

This sequence joins TRBV4-3 and TRBJ1-1; 9 bases are shared with TRBD1. CDR1 LGHNA and CDR2 YSLEER come from the germline V gene. The ends lost 4 bases at V and 1 base at J; junction bases unmatched: 7. The CDR3 totals 16 residues. The CDR3 loop reads CASSRSPGQGNTEAFF. As DNA, the CDR3 is TGCGCCAGCAGCCGATCGCCGGGACAGGGGAACACTGAAGCTTTCTTT.

This chain connects TRBV7-3 to TRBJ2-1, with D hard to call. V lost 2 bases, J lost 0 bases, and 11 bases lay in between. Germline-derived CDR1 and CDR2 are SGHTA and FQGTGA. The CDR3 has 16 residues. CDR3 sequence (DNA): TGTGCCAGCAGCTTAGGACCAGGCAGCTCCTACAATGAGCAGTTCTTC. Translated, it gives CASSLGPGSSYNEQFF.

This chain connects TRBV7-3 to TRBJ1-2, with a weak D call TRBD1 (6 bases). Trimming cost V 5 bases and J 7 bases, with 17 bases left between them. The CDR3 consists of 14 residues. Per germline, CDR1 SGHTA and CDR2 FQGTGA. For the CDR3, the DNA is TGTGCCAGCAGCCCCTCTAGGGGGTCGGGTGGCTACACCTTC. Residues: CASSPSRGSGGYTF.

The rearrangement uses TRBV5-5 and TRBJ1-4, with 7 bases that match TRBD1. This CDR3 has 16 amino acids. V lost 6 bases and J lost 4; bases outside the gene matches: 12. From germline, CDR1 is SGHKS and CDR2 YYEKEE (reference sequence). CDR3 bases: TGTGCCAGCACCCCAAGGGGGCCTTCCTATAATGAAAAACTGTTTTTT. Its protein product is CASTPRGPSYNEKLFF.

This rearrangement joins TRBV5-1 to TRBJ1-5; no clear D. Germline CDR1 SGHRS, CDR2 YFSETQ. Trimming removed 4 bases from V and 6 bases from J, with 11 bases in between. This CDR3 spans 13 amino acids. In DNA, the CDR3 is TGCGCCAGCAGCCCCGATAGGGCTCAGCCCCAGCATTTT. Residues: CASSPDRAQPQHF.

The DNA of the CDR3 is TGTGCCATCAGTGAGTCGAAACTAGCGGGGGTACGGACCGGGGAGCTGTTTTTT. This codes for CAISESKLAGVRTGELFF. The chain employs TRBV10-3 and TRBJ2-2; 11 bases line up with TRBD2. After removal of 0 bases from V and 5 bases from J, the junction contained 8 bases not matched to a gene. The CDR3 has 18 amino acids. CDR1 ENHRY and CDR2 SYGVKD come from the germline V gene.

The chain couples TRBV25-1 to TRBJ2-7; no reliable D call. Germline loops: CDR1 MGHDK, CDR2 SYGVNS. Deletions cut 2 bases from V and 7 bases from J, with 12 bases between. The CDR3 sequence is 13 residues long. In DNA, the CDR3 is TGTGCCAGCAGTGAACCAATCCGTCATGAGCAGTACTTC. Its protein is CASSEPIRHEQYF.

The chain uses TRBV7-3 and TRBJ1-2; D not resolved. The V end lost 1 base, the J end lost 8 bases, and 17 bases lay between the germline ends. The germline gives CDR1 SGHTA, CDR2 FQGTGA. The CDR3 has 15 amino acids. CDR3 loop: CASSLNPDGLGGYTF. The DNA for the CDR3 is TGTGCCAGCAGCTTAAATCCGGACGGGCTAGGGGGCTACACCTTC.

The V and J genes are TRBV5-5 and TRBJ1-1, with D maybe TRBD1 (6 bases). V was shortened by 2 bases and J by 5 bases, with 10 bases between the two germline ends. This CDR3 spans 13 amino acids. Germline V lookup: CDR1 SGHKS, CDR2 YYEKEE (reference sequence). The DNA for the CDR3 is TGTGCCAGCAGCTTCAACAGGGATACTGAAGCTTTCTTT. Protein product: CASSFNRDTEAFF.

The sample holds a few counts of this clone. The rearrangement joins TRBV2 to TRBJ2-2; tentative D call: TRBD1 (5 bases). There are 15 residues in the CDR3. The germline V gene has CDR1 SNHLY and CDR2 FYNNEI. V was trimmed by 2 bases and J by 6 bases, leaving 13 bases between them. The CDR3, as DNA: TGTGCCAGCAGTGAATCCCAAGGCAGGGCCGGGGAGCTGTTTTTT. Amino acids: CASSESQGRAGELFF.